The 26 T cell receptor beta chains listed next were all sequenced from one sample in a study of T cell responses to AZD1222 COVID-19 vaccine. Measured with immunoSEQ multiplex PCR; TCRdb has only the in-frame clones, and not every one. The sample has roughly 150,000 clones, roughly 91% seen once. This sample comprised peripheral blood, obtained 28 days after the second AZD1222 dose. These TCRs come from an adult who received the AZD1222 COVID-19 vaccine.

The chain recombines TRBV19 with TRBJ2-1; D could derive from TRBD1 or TRBD2 (5 bases each). V was shortened by 3 bases and J by 2 bases, with 11 bases between the two germline ends. This CDR3 contains 15 residues. Germline CDR1 reads LNHDA; CDR2 reads SQIVND (reference sequence). CDR3 bases: TGTGCCAGTAGTATCGGGGCCTCCCCCTACAATGAGCAGTTCTTC. Translating gives CASSIGASPYNEQFF. The full variable domain, its missing parts supplied by reference TRBV19 and TRBJ2-1, is DGGITQSPKYLFRKEGQNVTLSCEQNLNHDAMYWYRQDPGQGLRLIYYSQIVNDFQKGDIAEGYSVSREKKESFPLTVTSAQKNPTAFYLCASSIGASPYNEQFFGPGTRLTVL.

The rearrangement uses TRBV2 and TRBJ1-5; D ambiguous. This CDR3 is 14 amino acids long. CDR1 and CDR2 (germline): SNHLY, FYNNEI. Between the trimmed V and J ends, which lost 7 bases and 0 bases, there was a span of 10 bases. CDR3 sequence (DNA): TGTGCCAGCACAGGTCCGTATAGCAATCAGCCCCAGCATTTT. This gives the protein CASTGPYSNQPQHF.

The chain employs TRBV2 and TRBJ2-1; D is ambiguous. Deletions cut 4 bases from V and 7 bases from J, with 11 bases between. Germline CDR1 is SNHLY and CDR2 is FYNNEI. The CDR3 spans 13 residues. CDR3 nucleotides: TGTGCCAGCAGTGTGTTTCTGAGGAATGAGCAGTTCTTC. It encodes CASSVFLRNEQFF.

The chain links TRBV10-3 to TRBJ2-2; D may correspond to TRBD1 or TRBD2 (5 bases each). V shed 11 bases and J shed 1 base, with 14 bases lying between them. In germline, CDR1 is ENHRY, CDR2 SYGVKD. CDR3 length: 14 amino acids. The CDR3 coding sequence is TGTGCCGGCCGCGTGGGGGAGAACACCGGGGAGCTGTTTTTT. It is translated as CAGRVGENTGELFF.

The chain recombines TRBV18 with TRBJ1-5; D not certain. The CDR3 spans 13 residues. Per germline, CDR1 KGHSH and CDR2 LQKENI. With 3 bases removed from V and 5 bases from J, the gap between germline ends came to 8 bases. CDR3 coding DNA: TGTGCCAGCTCACCGCGCCAGGATCAGCCCCAGCATTTT. Its protein product is CASSPRQDQPQHF.

V and J are TRBV28 and TRBJ2-7, with 8 bases matching TRBD2. Germline assignment: CDR1 MDHEN and CDR2 SYDVKM. This CDR3 is 11 amino acids long. J lost 6 bases, V lost 7 bases, and 2 bases had no gene match. CDR3 loop: CASTLAGEQYF. The DNA of the CDR3 is TGTGCCAGCACCCTAGCGGGCGAGCAGTACTTC.

The chain links TRBV11-1 to TRBJ2-5; D remains unclear. The CDR3 consists of 14 residues. CDR1 is SGHAT and CDR2 is FQDESV in the germline V gene (reference sequence). V was clipped by 3 bases and J by 4 bases, with 12 bases between them. CDR3 bases: TGTGCCAGCAGCTTCGAAAGGGTGGGAGAGACCCAGTACTTC. Encoded protein: CASSFERVGETQYF.

This chain uses TRBV7-9 with TRBJ1-4; D is possibly TRBD1 (5 bases). The CDR3 length is 14 residues. V was shortened by 7 bases and J by 0 bases, with 9 bases between the two germline ends. CDR1 and CDR2 from the germline V gene are SEHNR and FQNEAQ (reference sequence). DNA for the CDR3: TGTGCCAGCATAGAGGGGACAACTAATGAAAAACTGTTTTTT. Translating it yields CASIEGTTNEKLFF.

The chain carries TRBV4-3 and TRBJ2-7; TRBD2 matches 8 bases. CDR1 LGHNA and CDR2 YSLEER come from the germline V gene. V shed 3 bases and J 6 bases; nucleotides not matched to a gene: 13. The CDR3 contains 16 residues. The CDR3 region has the DNA TGCGCCAGCAGCCAGGAGGTGGGGGAGCGGGAGTTCGAGCAGTACTTC. It specifies CASSQEVGEREFEQYF.

The chain uses TRBV18 and TRBJ1-4; D might be TRBD1 (5 bases). From germline, CDR1 is KGHSH and CDR2 LQKENI. The CDR3 covers 16 residues. Trimming removed 3 bases at V and 4 bases at J, with 15 bases between. The DNA of the CDR3 is TGTGCCAGCTCACCTTCGCTCCCAGGGAATAATGAAAAACTGTTTTTT. Amino acid sequence: CASSPSLPGNNEKLFF.

V usage is TRBV6-1 and J usage is TRBJ1-6, with 8 bases that match TRBD1. V shed 2 bases, J shed 10 bases, and the junction held 4 bases outside the gene matches. Per the germline V gene, CDR1 is MNHNS and CDR2 is SASEGT. The CDR3 extends over 14 amino acids. The CDR3 spells CASSEQGAQSPLHF. The DNA for the CDR3 is TGTGCCAGCAGTGAACAGGGGGCACAGTCACCCCTCCACTTT.

V is TRBV5-1 and J is TRBJ1-5; D is possibly TRBD1 (6 bases). CDR1 is SGHRS and CDR2 is YFSETQ in the germline V gene. V was pared by 0 bases and J by 1 base, with 11 bases between. The CDR3 totals 16 residues. CDR3 sequence: CASSLGGGASNQPQHF. For the CDR3, the DNA is TGCGCCAGCAGCTTGGGCGGGGGGGCCAGCAATCAGCCCCAGCATTTT.

The rearrangement links TRBV6-6 to TRBJ2-7, with 10 bases that match TRBD1. The CDR3 covers 14 residues. The germline CDR1 and CDR2 sequences are MNHNY and SVGAGI (reference sequence). Germline trimming cut 5 bases from V and 3 bases from J; bases unmatched to any gene: 4. CDR3 amino acids: CASSMTGGGYEQYF. The CDR3 DNA reads TGTGCCAGCAGTATGACAGGGGGCGGCTACGAGCAGTACTTC.

The chain joins TRBV28 to TRBJ1-2; D unclear. This CDR3 is built from 12 residues. The germline gives CDR1 MDHEN, CDR2 SYDVKM. Trimming pared 6 bases from V and 0 bases from J, leaving 5 bases between. The CDR3 is CASRPSNYGYTF. CDR3 sequence (DNA): TGTGCCAGCAGGCCCTCTAACTATGGCTACACCTTC.

This chain uses TRBV7-6 with TRBJ2-7; 11 bases map to TRBD2. CDR3 length: 15 amino acids. The germline V gene encodes CDR1 SGHVS and CDR2 FNYEAQ. V dropped 5 bases and J dropped 3; count of bases not matched to a gene: 6. The CDR3 sequence is CASSRTGTSGYEQYF. The CDR3 DNA is TGTGCCAGCAGCCGAACCGGGACTAGCGGCTACGAGCAGTACTTC.

The chain combines TRBV6-5 with TRBJ2-5, with 14 bases identical to TRBD2. CDR1 MNHEY and CDR2 SVGAGI come from the germline V gene. This CDR3 is 16 amino acids long. The V gene end was trimmed by 2 bases and the J gene end by 5 bases; junction bases not matched to a gene: 4. The CDR3 DNA reads TGTGCCAGCAGTTACACAAGGACTAGCGGGGGGGAGACCCAGTACTTC. Protein product: CASSYTRTSGGETQYF.

The chain joins TRBV9 to TRBJ2-6; unclear D gene. Between the trimmed V and J ends, which lost 0 bases and 4 bases, there was a span of 8 bases. This CDR3 region has 15 residues. Germline CDR1 and CDR2: SGDLS and YYNGEE. CDR3 in amino acids: CASSVDGVGANVLTF. CDR3 bases: TGTGCCAGCAGCGTAGATGGGGTAGGGGCCAACGTCCTGACTTTC.

V usage is TRBV9 and J usage is TRBJ2-7; D not certain. V was trimmed by 0 bases and J by 5 bases, leaving 9 bases between them. Per the germline V gene, CDR1 is SGDLS and CDR2 is YYNGEE. There are 13 residues in the CDR3. The CDR3 region has the DNA TGTGCCAGCAGCGTAGGTACGACGGACGAGCAGTACTTC. Amino acid sequence: CASSVGTTDEQYF.

About this clone itself: The identical CDR3 is also encoded by other nucleotide sequences in the sample. The CDR3 DNA reads TGTGCCAGCAGCCAGGACACAGGGAGATATCAGCCCCAGCATTTT. This gives the protein CASSQDTGRYQPQHF. The chain joins TRBV3-1 (or the pseudogene TRBV3-2) to TRBJ1-5; the D gene is possibly TRBD1 (6 bases). This CDR3 has 15 amino acids. Germline assignment: CDR1 LGHDT and CDR2 YNNKEL (reference sequence). Trimming removed 3 bases at V and 5 bases at J, with 14 bases between.

V usage is TRBV29-1 and J usage is TRBJ1-2, with TRBD1 matching 7 bases. With V trimmed by 3 bases and J by 1 base, 14 bases remained unmatched. CDR1 is SQVTM, CDR2 ANQGSEA, per germline. This CDR3 has 17 amino acids. CDR3 residues: CSVDGLGAGTDNYGYTF. The CDR3 bases are TGCAGCGTTGATGGCCTTGGGGCAGGGACAGATAACTATGGCTACACCTTC. Using reference TRBV29-1 and TRBJ1-2 for the parts outside the CDR3, the full variable domain is SAVISQKPSRDICQRGTSLTIQCQVDSQVTMMFWYRQQPGQSLTLIATANQGSEATYESGFVIDKFPISRPNLTFSTLTVSNMSPEDSSIYLCSVDGLGAGTDNYGYTFGSGTRLTVV.

The genes are TRBV28 and TRBJ1-4; D is undetermined. Germline V lookup: CDR1 MDHEN, CDR2 SYDVKM. This CDR3 is 13 amino acids long. The ends were cut back, 2 bases at V and 6 bases at J, with 7 bases in the middle. CDR3 sequence reads: CASSLVGYEKLFF. The CDR3 bases are TGTGCCAGCAGTTTAGTGGGTTATGAAAAACTGTTTTTT.

This chain joins TRBV6-6 and TRBJ1-4; unclear D gene. The CDR3 sequence is 12 residues long. Trimming took 0 bases from V and 8 from J, leaving 4 bases between them. From germline, CDR1 is MNHNY and CDR2 SVGAGI (reference sequence). CDR3 protein: CASSYSQEKLFF. The CDR3 coding sequence is TGTGCCAGCAGTTACTCCCAGGAAAAACTGTTTTTT.

About this clone itself: The same CDR3 also results from other DNA sequences found in this sample. The CDR3 coding sequence is TGTGCCAGTAGTAACCGGGGTCGAGAGACCCAGTACTTC. Translation gives CASSNRGRETQYF. The rearrangement joins TRBV19 to TRBJ2-5; D may be TRBD2 (5 bases). The CDR3 covers 13 residues. The ends were cut back, 4 bases at V and 4 bases at J, with 10 bases in the middle. Per germline, CDR1 LNHDA and CDR2 SQIVND (reference sequence). Full variable domain (remainder filled in from reference TRBV19 and TRBJ2-5): DGGITQSPKYLFRKEGQNVTLSCEQNLNHDAMYWYRQDPGQGLRLIYYSQIVNDFQKGDIAEGYSVSREKKESFPLTVTSAQKNPTAFYLCASSNRGRETQYFGPGTRLLVL.

J is TRBJ1-6 and V is TRBV12-3 or TRBV12-4; D gene unclear. The V end was cut by 3 bases, the J end by 6 bases, with 6 bases between. The CDR3 spans 13 residues. The CDR3 loop reads CASSLNLNSPLHF. The DNA for the CDR3 is TGTGCCAGCAGTTTGAACCTTAATTCACCCCTCCACTTT.

Remarks on this clone: It is unclear where the CDR3 begins or ends on the DNA, so no DNA is shown, and the CDR3 is as TCRdb lists it. The V and J genes are TRBV7-8 and TRBJ1-1; the tabulated D call, TRBD1, remains unverified against the DNA. Germline V CDR1 and CDR2: SGHVS, FQNEAQ. 13 amino acids form the CDR3, both terminal residues included. CDR3 region: CASSFQVSTEAFF.

The rearrangement uses TRBV29-1 and TRBJ2-3; TRBD2 agrees at 14 bases. The CDR3 consists of 15 residues. V shed 7 bases, J shed 4 bases, and the junction held 7 bases outside the gene matches. The germline CDR1 and CDR2 sequences are SQVTM and ANQGSEA. The CDR3 nucleotides read TGCAGCGCCCAGGGACTAGCGGGGGAAGCAGATACGCAGTATTTT. This gives the protein CSAQGLAGEADTQYF.